A selection of T cell receptor beta chains follows, all from one sample in a study of shared T cell receptors in the human thymus. The repertoire was sequenced with immunoSEQ multiplex PCR; TCRdb's copy has only in-frame clones and lacks some. The sample shows hundreds of thousands of clones, about 90% of them seen only once. The sample was also linked to a second study, of human thymus T cells.

The specimen was thymocytes. All receptors come from a boy in the first two years of life with a congenital heart defect. Both conserved end residues are part of each CDR3.

TRBJ1-6 TRBV4-3 CASSSGDGQGPPLHF
TRBJ2-2 TRBV7-3 CASSLTDRGHNTGELFF
TRBJ1-2 TRBV28 CASSLYRRVGDYGYTF
TRBJ2-4 TRBV4-1 CASSQSWDSTLAKNIQYF
TRBJ1-2 TRBV19 CASSTWTGGDGGYTF
TRBJ2-7 TRBV6-6 CASTVSQGWEQYF
TRBJ2-3 TRBV4-1 CASSQDFADTQYF
TRBJ2-7 TRBV5-1 CASSLALQGAEQYF
TRBJ2-1 TRBV28 CASSLPGGPRDEQFF
TRBJ2-3 TRBV7-6 CASTPVDRVSNADTQYF
TRBJ2-7 TRBV21-1 CASSLQFARDRGIGEQYF
TRBJ2-5 TRBV7-8 CASSPSGGMETQYF
TRBJ2-3 TRBV5-6 CASSYGRVATDTQYF
TRBJ1-5 TRBV5-1 CASSLAGVQGQPQHF
TRBJ2-3 TRBV5-4 CASSPRTVRPPPDTQYF
TRBJ2-3 TRBV11-3 CASRSAPRPTQYF
TRBJ1-1 TRBV28 CASSFGSGPNTEAFF
TRBJ2-3 TRBV5-4 CASSLAHGLITDTQYF
TRBJ1-4 TRBV6-5 CASSYRGSNEKLFF
. TRBV5-1 CASSLALAGGGTPYEQYF
TRBJ2-2 TRBV4-2 CASSRLSSGSGHTGELFF
TRBJ1-1 TRBV6-5 CASSTPDRVNTEAFF
TRBJ1-1 TRBV5-1 CASSLGLGTGHTEAFF
TRBJ2-1 TRBV28 CASSLNKLAGPSSYNEQFF
TRBJ2-7 TRBV6-5 CASSFGRGGFYEQYF
TRBJ2-7 TRBV25-1 CASSEYPGTASIRQYF
TRBJ1-1 TRBV9 CASSATGSTEAFF
TRBJ2-2 TRBV30 CAWSVRPSGELFF
TRBJ1-5 TRBV28 CASTASQGDQPQHF
TRBJ1-4 TRBV28 CASSLRGGAGNEKLFF
TRBJ2-7 TRBV5-5 CASSPDFYEQYF
TRBJ1-5 TRBV28 CASSLDSFNQPQHF